This TCR beta chain came from a study of cytomegalovirus exposure and HLA in healthy donors. The CDR3 loop spans 16 amino acids. CDR1 is MNHEY and CDR2 is SVGAGI in the germline V gene. The ends were cut back, 2 bases at V and 3 bases at J, with 17 bases in the middle. Primers included in the PCR were 60 Vbeta and 13 Jbeta primers. The table came from immunoSEQ multiplex PCR; TCRdb's copy has only in-frame clones and leaves some out. The data show under 85,000 clones, 74% seen once. Sequenced sample: PBMCs. V and J are TRBV6-5 and TRBJ2-7; D perhaps matches TRBD2 (5 bases). This clonotype was sampled from a woman aged 25 to 39 in good health and CMV-seropositive. In nucleotides, the CDR3 is TGTGCCAGCAGTTACCGGAGGACGGGAAAACACTACGAGCAGTACTTC. As protein: CASSYRRTGKHYEQYF.